The T cell receptor (beta chain) described here comes from a study of siplizumab effects on memory and regulatory T cells (dated by TCRdb to the late 2010s). Looking at the study overall: The study looked at the effect of siplizumab, an anti-CD2 antibody, on alloreactive T-cell subsets in allogeneic mixed lymphocyte reactions made from human PBMCs. On the study overall, not on this receptor specifically: A naive or memory phenotype could not be assigned to roughly 75-97% of proliferating CD4+ or CD8+ clones. No functional confirmation was obtained for the suppressive function of proliferating Tregs from siplizumab cultures. Among mappable alloreactive CD4+ clones, an average Treg-derived fraction of 68.8% was observed with siplizumab, compared with around 28% in control reactions. Greater diversity appeared to be present in unstimulated naive T cells than in memory T cells, and a substantial contribution to the alloresponse seemed to be made by naive cells. Siplizumab significantly reduced the cumulative frequency of alloreactive sequences traceable to unstimulated CD4+ memory T cells. Sequences below about 10^-5 frequency were poorly captured, so only a minor fraction of alloreactive clones could be mapped to unstimulated subsets.

In three donor pairs, further sequencing was done on unstimulated CD8+ naive, CD4+ memory, CD8+ TEMRA, CD4+ naive and CD8+ effector memory subsets. Sorted unstimulated T cells and proliferating T cells recovered from mixed lymphocyte reactions underwent TCRbeta CDR3 sequencing. Fresh whole blood from about 10 HLA-typed healthy donors served as the source for isolating PBMCs. Library generation was performed with the immunoSEQ multiplex PCR assay. The deep sequencing platform assayed about 10^5 TCR templates per sample. Genomic DNA extracted from sorted T cells was used for TCRbeta CDR3 sequencing. Concerning the study's data processing: The R programming language was used for the clonal analysis of the TCRbeta CDR3 data. Comparing unstimulated samples against CFSE-low samples taken after the reaction was how alloreactive CD4+ and CD8+ clones were defined. By matching sequences to the repertoires of sorted unstimulated Treg and non-Treg cells, each alloreactive CD4+ clone was assigned a regulatory or non-regulatory origin. Drawn from immuneACCESS, this table holds only the in-frame rearrangements with V and J called that TCRdb kept. Clones are partly lost; checked studies trace under half to an unresolved V gene and leave the rest unexplained. V, J and clone size were drawn from that table, and D and trimming were deduced from the DNA. This sample gives some 53,000 clones in total; 95% to 98% of them show up just once. The ten largest make up around 0.66% of the sample.

To note about this clone: Its antigen specificity is not known. Base qualities were left out, and no much larger clone turns up one base away.

CDR1 and CDR2 were assigned from the germline V gene as ENHRY and SYGVKD. V is cut by 11 bases and J by 0 bases, and the space between the germline ends is 11 bases. From the cysteine through the phenylalanine, the CDR3 covers 13 amino acids. Of all the DNA, just the CDR3 is kept, 39 bases in frame from base 1. This clonotype was sampled from a human donor in good health. Recombination joined TRBV10-3 with TRBJ1-5; no D gene can be assigned with confidence. The sample taken for sequencing was naive CD4+ T cells sorted from blood. The sample's cell subset or site label, in plain terms: unstimulated naive T cells. The nucleotide sequence reads as follows: TGTGCCTCCCGCGCAGATAGCAATCAGCCCCAGCATTTT. The encoded protein is CASRADSNQPQHF.